This T cell receptor (beta chain) originates from a study of response to subunit inactivated influenza vaccine. This clonotype occurred a few times. TCRdb redid the calling of the RT-PCR reads with MiXCR, one entry per CDR3 protein. Among a few hundred thousand distinct CDR3 sequences listed, 14% were seen once. Sample: PBMCs from blood, taken 11 to 12 days after vaccination. The sequence came from a man between 45 and 60 years old who received an inactivated influenza vaccine.

DNA for the CDR3: TGTGCCAGCAGCCGGTCCGGGACCAAAGCTTTCTTT. This gives the protein CASSRSGTKAFF. The chain combines TRBV4-2 with TRBJ1-1; D possibly corresponds to TRBD1 (5 bases). The CDR3 extends over 12 amino acids. V shed 4 bases and J shed 9 bases, with 12 bases lying between them. Germline CDR1 and CDR2: LGHNA and YNFKEQ.